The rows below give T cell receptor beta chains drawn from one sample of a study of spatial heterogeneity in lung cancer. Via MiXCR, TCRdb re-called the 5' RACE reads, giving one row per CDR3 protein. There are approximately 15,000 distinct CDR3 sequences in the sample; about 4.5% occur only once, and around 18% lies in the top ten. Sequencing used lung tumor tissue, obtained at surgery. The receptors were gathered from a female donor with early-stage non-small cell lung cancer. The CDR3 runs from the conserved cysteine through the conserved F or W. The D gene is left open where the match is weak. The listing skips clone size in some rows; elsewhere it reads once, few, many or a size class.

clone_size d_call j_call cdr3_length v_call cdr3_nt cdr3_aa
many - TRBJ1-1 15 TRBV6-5 TGTGCCAGCAGTCCTACGCGGAAGGTGAACACTGAAGCTTTCTTT CASSPTRKVNTEAFF
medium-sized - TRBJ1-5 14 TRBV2 TGTGCCAGCAGTGCGACAGGCCCAAACGAACCCCAGCATTTT CASSATGPNEPQHF
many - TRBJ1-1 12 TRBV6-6 TGTGCCAGCAGCCGAGAGAACACTGAAGCTTTCTTT CASSRENTEAFF
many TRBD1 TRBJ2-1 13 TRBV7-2 TGTGCCAGTGCCCGGGACAGCTACAATGAGCAGTTCTTC CASARDSYNEQFF
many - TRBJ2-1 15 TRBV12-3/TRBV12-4 TGTGCCAGCAGGCCTGTAAGACAGACCTCCAATGAGCAGTTCTTC CASRPVRQTSNEQFF
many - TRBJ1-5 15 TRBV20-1 TGCAGTGCTACCCAGGGGTACAATCGCAATCAGCCCCAGCATTTT CSATQGYNRNQPQHF
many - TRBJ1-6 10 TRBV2 TGTGCCAGAAATGGTCCACCCCTCCACTTT CARNGPPLHF
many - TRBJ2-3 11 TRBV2 TGTGCCAGCAGATACACAGATACGCAGTATTTT CASRYTDTQYF
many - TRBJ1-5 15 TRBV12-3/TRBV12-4 TGTGCCAGCAGCCCTGAGGTATCGCGCAATCAGCCCCAGCATTTT CASSPEVSRNQPQHF
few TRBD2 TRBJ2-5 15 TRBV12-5 TGTGCTAGTGCCTCGGGACTAGCGGGGAAGGAGACCCAGTACTTC CASASGLAGKETQYF
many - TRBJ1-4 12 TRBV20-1 TGCAGTGCTAGGGGGACTGGTGAAAAACTGTTTTTT CSARGTGEKLFF
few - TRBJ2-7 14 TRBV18 TGTGCCAGCTCACCAGGGGGTTCCCCTAAGGGCAGTTGGTTC CASSPGGSPKGSWF
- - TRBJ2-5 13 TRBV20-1 TGCAGTGCTAGGGCCCCCGGAGCGGAGACCCAGTACTTC CSARAPGAETQYF
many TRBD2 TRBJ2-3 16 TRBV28 TGTGCCAGCAGTTTATTTGCTAGCGGGAGTGTGCATACGCAGTATTTT CASSLFASGSVHTQYF
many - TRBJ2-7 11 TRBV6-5 TGTGCCAGCAGGCGACAGAGCGAGCAGTACTTC CASRRQSEQYF
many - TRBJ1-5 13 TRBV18 TGTGCCAGCTCACCGGGGAGAGATCAGCCCCAGCATTTT CASSPGRDQPQHF
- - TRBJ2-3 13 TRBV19 TGTGCCAGCCGGACAGCCGTCACAGATACGCAGTATTTT CASRTAVTDTQYF
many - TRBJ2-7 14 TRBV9 TGTGCCAGCAGCGTAGCAGGGGATGGTTACGAGCAGTACTTC CASSVAGDGYEQYF
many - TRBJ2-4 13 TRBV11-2 TGTGCCAGCACCCTTTCCCCACAGTCTAGTGGGTACTTC CASTLSPQSSGYF
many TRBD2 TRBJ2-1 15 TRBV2 TGTGCCAGCCGACTAGCGGGGGGCCCCTACAATGAGCAGTTCTTC CASRLAGGPYNEQFF
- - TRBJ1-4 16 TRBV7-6 TGTGCCAGCAGCCCCGGCGGAGGGTCGAATAATGAAAAACTGTTTTTT CASSPGGGSNNEKLFF
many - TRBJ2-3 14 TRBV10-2 TGCGCCAGCACTCCGGGGGGCGCATTGGATACGCAGTATTTT CASTPGGALDTQYF